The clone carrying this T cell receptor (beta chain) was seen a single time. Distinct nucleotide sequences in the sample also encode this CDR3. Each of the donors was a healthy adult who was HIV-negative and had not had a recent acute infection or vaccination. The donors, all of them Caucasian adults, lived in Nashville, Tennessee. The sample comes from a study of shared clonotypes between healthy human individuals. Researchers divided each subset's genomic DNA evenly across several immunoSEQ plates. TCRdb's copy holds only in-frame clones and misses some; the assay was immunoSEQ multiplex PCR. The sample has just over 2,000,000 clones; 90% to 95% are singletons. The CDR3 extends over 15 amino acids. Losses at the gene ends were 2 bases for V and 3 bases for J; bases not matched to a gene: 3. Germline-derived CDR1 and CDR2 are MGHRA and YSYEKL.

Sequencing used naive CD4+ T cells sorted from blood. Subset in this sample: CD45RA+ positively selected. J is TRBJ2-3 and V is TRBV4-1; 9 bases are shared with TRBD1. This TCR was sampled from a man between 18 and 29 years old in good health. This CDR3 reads CASSQWDRDTDTQYF. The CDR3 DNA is TGCGCCAGCAGCCAATGGGACAGGGATACAGATACGCAGTATTTT.